The clone carrying this T cell receptor gamma chain occurred many times. Being one base from a much bigger clone, this may be a read error. The data originate from a study of γδ T cells in repeated Plasmodium falciparum infection. Study-level background: Four controlled malaria infections with P. falciparum NF54 spanned 644 days. Timepoints: baseline, immediately before selected infections, and 21 days after every infection.

Trimming cost V 1 base and J 2 bases; bases outside gene matches: 2. Germline-derived CDR1 and CDR2 are EGSTGY and YDSYTSSV. The CDR3 is 13 amino acids. TCRdb reprocessed the multiplex PCR reads through CATT. The sample consists of about 14,000 gamma-chain clones, roughly 1.7% of them appearing once. Flow sorting of PBMC yielded separate Vgamma9/Vdelta2+ and Vdelta2-negative gammadelta T cell populations for bulk repertoire analysis. V is TRGV4 and J is TRGJ1 or TRGJ2. Sequenced material: gamma-delta T cells from blood. The receptor was derived from a pool of human donors (malaria-infected and uninfected, not separated). The CDR3 DNA reads TGTGCCACCTGGGATGGCCATTATTATAAGAAACTCTTT. Translation: CATWDGHYYKKLF.